Listed below are T cell receptor beta chains from one sample, sequenced in a study of regulatory T cells in long-lasting Graves disease. TCRdb analysed the multiplex PCR reads with MiXCR anew, one entry per CDR3 protein. This sample has about 310,000 distinct CDR3 sequences, with approximately 20% found just once. Sequencing used peripheral blood mononuclear cells (PBMCs), obtained at new diagnosis, from a patient treated with antithyroid drugs. These receptors came from a female donor with Graves disease. Each CDR3 is given with its conserved first and last residue. Each record gives: clone size, J gene, V gene, D gene, CDR3 protein, CDR3 DNA. D genes are given only for firm matches. Not all rows give a size; the values are once, few, many and, for expanded clones, a class.

clone_size: few
j_call: TRBJ2-7
v_call: TRBV20-1
d_call: TRBD1
cdr3_aa: CSASGGQGVPPYEQYF
cdr3_nt: TGCAGTGCTAGCGGCGGACAGGGGGTACCCCCCTACGAGCAGTACTTC

clone_size: few
j_call: TRBJ2-3
v_call: TRBV4-2
d_call: NA
cdr3_aa: CASSLTEGEFSADTQYF
cdr3_nt: TGTGCCAGCAGCCTGACGGAGGGGGAGTTTTCTGCAGATACGCAGTATTTT

clone_size: many
j_call: TRBJ1-1
v_call: TRBV6-1
d_call: TRBD1
cdr3_aa: CASSGTGVVNTEAFF
cdr3_nt: TGTGCCAGCAGTGGGACAGGGGTGGTGAACACTGAAGCTTTCTTT

clone_size: few
j_call: TRBJ2-4
v_call: TRBV4-1
d_call: TRBD2
cdr3_aa: CASSNPHLRGGRDKNIQYF
cdr3_nt: TGCGCCAGCAGCAATCCTCACCTTCGGGGGGGGCGGGACAAAAACATTCAGTACTTC

clone_size: NA
j_call: TRBJ2-1
v_call: TRBV7-3
d_call: TRBD2
cdr3_aa: CASSIGLGGYNEQFF
cdr3_nt: TGTGCCAGCAGCATAGGACTAGGCGGTTACAATGAGCAGTTCTTC

clone_size: many
j_call: TRBJ2-3
v_call: TRBV6-5
d_call: NA
cdr3_aa: CASSFFSDRGADTQYF
cdr3_nt: TGTGCCAGCAGTTTCTTCAGCGATAGAGGGGCAGATACGCAGTATTTT

clone_size: many
j_call: TRBJ1-2
v_call: TRBV30
d_call: TRBD1
cdr3_aa: CAWSVDLVGTGGYGYTF
cdr3_nt: TGTGCCTGGAGTGTAGATTTGGTAGGGACAGGGGGCTATGGCTACACCTTC

clone_size: few
j_call: TRBJ2-7
v_call: TRBV5-1
d_call: NA
cdr3_aa: CASSLRRMARSEQYF
cdr3_nt: TGCGCCAGCAGCTTGCGACGTATGGCTCGGAGCGAGCAGTACTTC

clone_size: many
j_call: TRBJ2-7
v_call: TRBV11-2
d_call: NA
cdr3_aa: CASSLLGAPYEQYF
cdr3_nt: TGTGCCAGCAGCCTCCTAGGCGCCCCCTACGAGCAGTACTTC

clone_size: many
j_call: TRBJ2-3
v_call: TRBV2
d_call: NA
cdr3_aa: CASIEPSAADTQYF
cdr3_nt: TGTGCCAGCATCGAGCCCTCGGCGGCAGATACGCAGTATTTT

clone_size: many
j_call: TRBJ1-5
v_call: TRBV20-1
d_call: TRBD1
cdr3_aa: CSARQRTGNQPQHF
cdr3_nt: TGCAGTGCTAGACAGCGGACAGGGAACCAGCCCCAGCATTTT

clone_size: NA
j_call: TRBJ1-1
v_call: TRBV2
d_call: NA
cdr3_aa: CASSEAAGTNTEAFF
cdr3_nt: TGTGCCAGCAGTGAAGCGGCAGGGACTAACACTGAAGCTTTCTTT

clone_size: many
j_call: TRBJ2-5
v_call: TRBV12-3/TRBV12-4
d_call: NA
cdr3_aa: CASSPRGALQETQYF
cdr3_nt: TGTGCCAGCAGTCCTCGCGGGGCGCTCCAAGAGACCCAGTACTTC

clone_size: many
j_call: TRBJ1-1
v_call: TRBV11-3
d_call: NA
cdr3_aa: CASSLGRQEVNTEAFF
cdr3_nt: TGTGCCAGCAGCTTAGGTAGACAGGAGGTCAACACTGAAGCTTTCTTT

clone_size: few
j_call: TRBJ1-1
v_call: TRBV9
d_call: NA
cdr3_aa: CASSDGMNTEAFF
cdr3_nt: TGTGCCAGCAGCGACGGCATGAACACTGAAGCTTTCTTT

clone_size: NA
j_call: TRBJ1-2
v_call: TRBV27
d_call: TRBD1
cdr3_aa: CASRDRGGYTF
cdr3_nt: TGTGCCAGCAGAGACAGGGGTGGCTACACCTTC

clone_size: many
j_call: TRBJ2-5
v_call: TRBV4-1
d_call: TRBD2
cdr3_aa: CASSQNGLAQETQYF
cdr3_nt: TGCGCCAGCAGCCAGAACGGACTAGCCCAAGAGACCCAGTACTTC

clone_size: many
j_call: TRBJ2-3
v_call: TRBV12-3/TRBV12-4
d_call: NA
cdr3_aa: CASSFGKWSTDTQYF
cdr3_nt: TGTGCCAGCAGTTTTGGGAAGTGGAGCACAGATACGCAGTATTTT

clone_size: few
j_call: TRBJ1-5
v_call: TRBV12-3/TRBV12-4
d_call: NA
cdr3_aa: CASSERGVPQPQHF
cdr3_nt: TGTGCCAGCAGTGAGAGGGGGGTCCCTCAGCCCCAGCATTTT

clone_size: many
j_call: TRBJ2-2
v_call: TRBV11-2
d_call: TRBD2
cdr3_aa: CASIQRDPTGELFF
cdr3_nt: TGTGCCAGCATCCAGCGGGACCCCACCGGGGAGCTGTTTTTT